The entry below gives a single T cell receptor (beta chain) sequence along with its context. Its cognate antigen is unknown. This entry belongs to a study of shared clonotypes between healthy human individuals. Looking at the study overall: Contributing individuals were a couple of females and a few males aged 18 to 49. The plates for each donor numbered three CD4 naive, three CD4 memory, two CD8 naive and one CD8 memory. Study-wide findings and caveats: Richness estimates generally favored naive over memory subsets.

Trimming shortened V by 3 bases and J by 8 bases, and 17 bases separated the two germline ends. Germline lookup yields CDR1 SGHKS and CDR2 YYEKEE (reference sequence). There are 14 residues in the CDR3. In the authors' methods: Quality scores were absent from the junction-only immunoSEQ sequences, so filtering differed. Profiled with immunoSEQ multiplex PCR; TCRdb holds only in-frame clones, not every one. Clone size and V and J calls were adopted from that table, with D and trimming inferred from the DNA. The profile shows approximately 1,500,000 clones, roughly 96% of them singletons. The source is a man in his thirties or forties in good health. Sequences were obtained from naive CD4+ T cells sorted from blood. Subset specified: CD45RA+ positively selected. The chain uses TRBV5-5 and TRBJ1-2, with a weak D call TRBD1 (6 bases). Here the CDR3 DNA reads TGTGCCAGCAGCTGGGCTCCGAGTCAGGGGGGCTACACCTTC. Its protein product is CASSWAPSQGGYTF.